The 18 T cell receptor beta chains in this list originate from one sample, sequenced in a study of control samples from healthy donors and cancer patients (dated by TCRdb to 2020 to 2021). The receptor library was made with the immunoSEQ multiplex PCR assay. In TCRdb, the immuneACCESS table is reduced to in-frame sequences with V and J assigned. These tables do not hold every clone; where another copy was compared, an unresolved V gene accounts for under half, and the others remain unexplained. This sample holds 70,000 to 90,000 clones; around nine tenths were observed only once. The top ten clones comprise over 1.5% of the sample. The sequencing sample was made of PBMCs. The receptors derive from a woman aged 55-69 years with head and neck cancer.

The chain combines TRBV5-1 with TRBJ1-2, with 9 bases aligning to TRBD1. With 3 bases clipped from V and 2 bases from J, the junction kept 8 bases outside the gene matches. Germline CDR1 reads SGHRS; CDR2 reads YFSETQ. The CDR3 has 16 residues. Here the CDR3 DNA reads TGCGCCAGCAGCTCGCGGGACAGGGATACAAACTATGGCTACACCTTC. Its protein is CASSSRDRDTNYGYTF.

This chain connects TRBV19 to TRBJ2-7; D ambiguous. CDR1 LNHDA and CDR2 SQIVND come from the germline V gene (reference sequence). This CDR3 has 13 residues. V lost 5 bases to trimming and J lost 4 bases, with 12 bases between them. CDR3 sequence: CASSSAKPYEQYF. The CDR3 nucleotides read TGTGCCAGTAGTTCAGCTAAGCCTTACGAGCAGTACTTC.

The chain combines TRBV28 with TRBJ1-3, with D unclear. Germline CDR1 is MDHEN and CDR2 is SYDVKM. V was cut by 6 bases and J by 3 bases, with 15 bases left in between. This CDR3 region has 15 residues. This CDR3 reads CASRTSGQFGNTIYF. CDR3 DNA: TGTGCCAGCAGAACCTCGGGCCAATTTGGAAACACCATATATTTT. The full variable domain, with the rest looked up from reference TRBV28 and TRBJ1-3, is DVKVTQSSRYLVKRTGEKVFLECVQDMDHENMFWYRQDPGLGLRLIYFSYDVKMKEKGDIPEGYSVSREKKERFSLILESASTNQTSMYLCASRTSGQFGNTIYFGEGSWLTVV.

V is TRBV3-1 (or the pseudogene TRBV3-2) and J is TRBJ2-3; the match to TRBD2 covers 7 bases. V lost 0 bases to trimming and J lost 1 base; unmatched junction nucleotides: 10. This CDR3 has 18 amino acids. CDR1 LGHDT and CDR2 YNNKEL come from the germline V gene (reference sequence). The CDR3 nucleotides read TGTGCCAGCAGCCAAGAAGGGGTACTAGCGTCGGGCACAGATACGCAGTATTTT. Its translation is CASSQEGVLASGTDTQYF.

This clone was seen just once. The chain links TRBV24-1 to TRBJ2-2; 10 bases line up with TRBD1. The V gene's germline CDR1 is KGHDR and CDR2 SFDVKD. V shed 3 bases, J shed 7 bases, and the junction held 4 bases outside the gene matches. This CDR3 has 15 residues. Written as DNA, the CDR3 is TGTGCCACCAGTGATCCGGGACAGGGGAACGGGGAGCTGTTTTTT. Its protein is CATSDPGQGNGELFF.

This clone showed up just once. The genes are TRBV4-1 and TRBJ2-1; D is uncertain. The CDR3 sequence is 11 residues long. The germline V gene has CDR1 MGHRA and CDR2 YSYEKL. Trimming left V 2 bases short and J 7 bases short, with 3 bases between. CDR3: CASSQSNEQFF. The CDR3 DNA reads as TGCGCCAGCAGCCAATCGAATGAGCAGTTCTTC.

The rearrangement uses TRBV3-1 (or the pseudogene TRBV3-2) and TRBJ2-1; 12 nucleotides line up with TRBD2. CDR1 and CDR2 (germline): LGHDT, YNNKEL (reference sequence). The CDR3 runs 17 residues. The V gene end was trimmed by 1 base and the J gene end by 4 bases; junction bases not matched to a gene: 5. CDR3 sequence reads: CASSQGYGTSGYNEQFF. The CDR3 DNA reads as TGTGCCAGCAGCCAAGGGTATGGGACTAGCGGGTACAATGAGCAGTTCTTC.

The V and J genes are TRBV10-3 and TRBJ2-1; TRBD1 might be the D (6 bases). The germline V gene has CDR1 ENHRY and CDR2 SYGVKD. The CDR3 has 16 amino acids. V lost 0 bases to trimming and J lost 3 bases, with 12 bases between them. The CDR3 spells CAISESGQPSYNEQFF. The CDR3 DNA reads TGTGCCATCAGTGAGTCGGGACAACCGAGCTACAATGAGCAGTTCTTC.

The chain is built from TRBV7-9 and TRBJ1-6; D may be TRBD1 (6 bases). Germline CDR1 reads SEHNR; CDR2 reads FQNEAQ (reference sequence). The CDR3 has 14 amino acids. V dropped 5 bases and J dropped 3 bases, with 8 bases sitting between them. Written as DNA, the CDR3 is TGTGCCAGCAGCGCGACAGGCTATAATTCACCCCTCCACTTT. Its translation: CASSATGYNSPLHF.

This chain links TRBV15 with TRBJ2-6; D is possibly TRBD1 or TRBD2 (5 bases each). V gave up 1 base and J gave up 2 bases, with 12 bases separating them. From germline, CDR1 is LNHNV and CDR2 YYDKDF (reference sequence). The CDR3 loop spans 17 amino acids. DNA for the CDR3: TGTGCCACCAGCAGAGGGGACGGTGGGGCTGGGGCCAACGTCCTGACTTTC. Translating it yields CATSRGDGGAGANVLTF. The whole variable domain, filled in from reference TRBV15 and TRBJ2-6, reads DAMVIQNPRYQVTQFGKPVTLSCSQTLNHNVMYWYQQKSSQAPKLLFHYYDKDFNNEADTPDNFQSRRPNTSFCFLDIRSPGLGDTAMYLCATSRGDGGAGANVLTFGAGSRLTVL.

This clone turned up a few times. For the CDR3, the DNA is TGTGCCAGCAGTTTAGCCCAGTTTTATAGCAATCAGCCCCAGCATTTT. Amino acid sequence: CASSLAQFYSNQPQHF. The chain carries TRBV28 and TRBJ1-5; D ambiguous. V was cut by 2 bases and J by 0 bases, with 11 bases left in between. CDR3 size: 16 residues. From germline, CDR1 is MDHEN and CDR2 SYDVKM.

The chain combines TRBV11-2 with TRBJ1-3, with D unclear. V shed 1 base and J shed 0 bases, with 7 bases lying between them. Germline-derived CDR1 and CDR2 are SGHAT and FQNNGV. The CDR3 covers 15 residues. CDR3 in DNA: TGTGCCAGCAGCTTAGCGCGGAACTCTGGAAACACCATATATTTT. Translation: CASSLARNSGNTIYF. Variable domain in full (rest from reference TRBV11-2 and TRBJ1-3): EAGVAQSPRYKIIEKRQSVAFWCNPISGHATLYWYQQILGQGPKLLIQFQNNGVVDDSQLPKDRFSAERLKGVDSTLKIQPAKLEDSAVYLCASSLARNSGNTIYFGEGSWLTVV.

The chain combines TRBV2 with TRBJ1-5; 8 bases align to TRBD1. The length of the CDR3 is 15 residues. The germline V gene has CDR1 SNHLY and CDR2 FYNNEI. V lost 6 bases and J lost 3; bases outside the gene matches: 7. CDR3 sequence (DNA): TGTGCCAGCAGGGCTTTACAGGGGGACAATCAGCCCCAGCATTTT. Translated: CASRALQGDNQPQHF.

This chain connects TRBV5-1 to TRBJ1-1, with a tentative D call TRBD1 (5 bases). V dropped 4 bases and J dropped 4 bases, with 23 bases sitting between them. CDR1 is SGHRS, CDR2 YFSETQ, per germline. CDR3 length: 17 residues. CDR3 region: CASSQTRDIVSVTEAFF. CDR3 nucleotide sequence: TGCGCCAGCAGCCAAACCAGGGATATCGTGTCTGTCACTGAAGCTTTCTTT.

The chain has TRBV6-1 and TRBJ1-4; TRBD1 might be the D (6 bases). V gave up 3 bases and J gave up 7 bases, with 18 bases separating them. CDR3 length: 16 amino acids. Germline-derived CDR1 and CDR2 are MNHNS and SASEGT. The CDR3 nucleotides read TGTGCCAGCAGTGAGCACGGGGGGGCCGTACGTGAAAAACTGTTTTTT. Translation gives CASSEHGGAVREKLFF.

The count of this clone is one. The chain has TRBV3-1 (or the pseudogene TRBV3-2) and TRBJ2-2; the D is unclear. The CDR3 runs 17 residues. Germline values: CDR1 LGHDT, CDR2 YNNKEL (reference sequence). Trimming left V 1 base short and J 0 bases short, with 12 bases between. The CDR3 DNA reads TGTGCCAGCAGCCAAGTCGGCCAGCCGGCGAACACCGGGGAGCTGTTTTTT. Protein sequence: CASSQVGQPANTGELFF.

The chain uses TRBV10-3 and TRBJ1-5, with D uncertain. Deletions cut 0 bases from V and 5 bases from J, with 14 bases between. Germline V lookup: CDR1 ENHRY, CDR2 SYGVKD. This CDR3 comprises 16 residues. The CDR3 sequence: CAISESIGTEDQPQHF. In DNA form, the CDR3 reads TGTGCCATCAGTGAGTCGATCGGCACCGAGGATCAGCCCCAGCATTTT.

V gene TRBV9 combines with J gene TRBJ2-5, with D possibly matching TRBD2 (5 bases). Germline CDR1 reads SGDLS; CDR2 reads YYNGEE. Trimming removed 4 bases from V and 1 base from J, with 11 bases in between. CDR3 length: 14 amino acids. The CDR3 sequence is CASSPWTGQETQYF. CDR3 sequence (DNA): TGTGCCAGCAGCCCTTGGACTGGCCAAGAGACCCAGTACTTC.